The entry that follows covers one T cell receptor beta chain sequence. The antigen remains undetermined. Clones were sequenced by immunoSEQ multiplex PCR, and TCRdb holds only the in-frame ones, with some missing. This table holds 92,000 or so clones, roughly four fifths found once. This CDR3 is built from 15 residues. CDR1 SGHTA and CDR2 FQGNSA come from the germline V gene. The J segment lost 3 bases and the V segment lost 5 bases, leaving 7 bases of the junction unmatched. This entry is derived from a study of a mutant IDH1 vaccine in newly diagnosed glioma. Across the study: Sex among treated patients split roughly 62% male, roughly 38% female; mean age was roughly 40 years. Patients had received radiotherapy, temozolomide, or both previously, most receiving both. The study, taken as a whole, reports: Researchers report vaccine-induced immune responses in about 94% of patients. Alterations occurring in top peripheral T cell clonotypes seemed unrelated to pseudoprogression.

Documented time point: baseline, week 1 (first vaccination visit). The sample's treatment: pre-vaccination baseline after standard-of-care therapy. Material: PBMCs, obtained from a glioma patient treated with radiotherapy, temozolomide or both. The rearrangement joins TRBV7-2 to TRBJ2-7, with TRBD2 identical over 10 bases. The receptor was derived from a man between 35 and 55 years old with glioma. Some clones in this sample may be carry-over from other donors' samples. The CDR3 spells CASSKDVAGGYEQYF. The CDR3 DNA sequence: TGTGCCAGCAGCAAAGACGTAGCGGGAGGCTACGAGCAGTACTTC.